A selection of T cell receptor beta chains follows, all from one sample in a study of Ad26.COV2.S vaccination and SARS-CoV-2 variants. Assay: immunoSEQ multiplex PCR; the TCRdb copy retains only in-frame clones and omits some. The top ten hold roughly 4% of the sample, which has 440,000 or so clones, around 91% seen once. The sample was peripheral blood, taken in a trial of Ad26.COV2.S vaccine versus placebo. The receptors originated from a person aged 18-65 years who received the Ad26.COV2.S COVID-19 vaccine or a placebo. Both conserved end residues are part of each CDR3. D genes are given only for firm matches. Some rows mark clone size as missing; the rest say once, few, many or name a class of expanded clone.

CDR3: CASSQTGTGVSYEQYF
DNA: TGTGCCAGCAGCCAAACCGGGACAGGGGTATCCTACGAGCAGTACTTC
V: TRBV3-1/TRBV3-2
D: TRBD1
J: TRBJ2-7
size: -

CDR3: CASSRGTGFSYEQYF
DNA: TGCGCCAGCAGCAGAGGGACAGGGTTCAGCTACGAGCAGTACTTC
V: TRBV4-3
D: TRBD1
J: TRBJ2-7
size: -

CDR3: CATSRKGEASTDTQYF
DNA: TGTGCCACCAGCAGGAAGGGGGAGGCAAGCACAGATACGCAGTATTTT
V: TRBV15
D: -
J: TRBJ2-3
size: -

CDR3: CATRGSTGGENTEAFF
DNA: TGTGCCACCCGTGGGTCCACAGGGGGAGAGAACACTGAAGCTTTCTTT
V: TRBV24-1
D: TRBD1
J: TRBJ1-1
size: -

CDR3: CASSFVGPVDPQHF
DNA: TGTGCCAGCAGCTTTGTGGGCCCCGTTGATCCCCAGCATTTT
V: TRBV7-2
D: -
J: TRBJ1-5
size: -

CDR3: CASSYAINSPLHF
DNA: TGTGCCAGCAGTTACGCCATTAATTCACCCCTCCACTTT
V: TRBV6-5
D: -
J: TRBJ1-6
size: -

CDR3: CASRPPGAHEQYF
DNA: TGTGCCAGCAGACCCCCAGGGGCCCACGAGCAGTACTTC
V: TRBV2
D: -
J: TRBJ2-7
size: -

CDR3: CASSTPGQGAGETQYF
DNA: TGTGCCAGCAGCACGCCGGGACAGGGGGCGGGGGAGACCCAGTACTTC
V: TRBV5-4
D: TRBD1
J: TRBJ2-5
size: -

CDR3: CASSLGPLNRGRNNEQFF
DNA: TGTGCCAGCAGCTTAGGCCCACTGAACAGGGGCCGGAACAATGAGCAGTTCTTC
V: TRBV7-6
D: TRBD1
J: TRBJ2-1
size: -

CDR3: CASSQDGKSHSLKQYF
DNA: TGTGCCAGCAGCCAAGATGGGAAGAGCCACAGCTTGAAGCAGTACTTC
V: TRBV3-1/TRBV3-2
D: -
J: TRBJ2-7
size: once

CDR3: CASSLDHDSMYGYTF
DNA: TGTGCCAGCAGCTTAGATCACGACAGTATGTATGGCTACACCTTC
V: TRBV11-2
D: -
J: TRBJ1-2
size: -

CDR3: CSVFDPGRYNEQFF
DNA: TGCAGCGTCTTTGATCCGGGGCGATACAATGAGCAGTTCTTC
V: TRBV29-1
D: -
J: TRBJ2-1
size: once

CDR3: CASSFGTFYEQYF
DNA: TGCGCCAGCAGCTTTGGGACCTTCTACGAGCAGTACTTC
V: TRBV5-1
D: -
J: TRBJ2-7
size: -

CDR3: CASSQGLAGRYSDTQYF
DNA: TGTGCCAGCAGCCAGGGACTAGCGGGAAGGTATTCAGATACGCAGTATTTT
V: TRBV11-3
D: TRBD2
J: TRBJ2-3
size: few

CDR3: CASRLTRTGALEQYF
DNA: TGTGCCAGCAGGCTGACCAGGACGGGGGCCCTCGAGCAGTACTTC
V: TRBV6-5
D: -
J: TRBJ2-7
size: -

CDR3: CATSETAGVPYNEQFF
DNA: TGTGCCACCAGTGAGACCGCGGGGGTCCCCTACAATGAGCAGTTCTTC
V: TRBV24-1
D: TRBD2
J: TRBJ2-1
size: -

CDR3: CASSIAGGNQPQHF
DNA: TGTGCCAGTAGTATAGCCGGGGGCAATCAGCCCCAGCATTTT
V: TRBV19
D: -
J: TRBJ1-5
size: few

CDR3: CASSDDAYEQYF
DNA: TGTGCCAGCAGTGATGATGCCTACGAGCAGTACTTC
V: TRBV2
D: -
J: TRBJ2-7
size: few

CDR3: CASSGLPGYEQYF
DNA: TGTGCCAGCTCTGGGTTGCCAGGGTACGAGCAGTACTTC
V: TRBV2
D: -
J: TRBJ2-7
size: -

CDR3: CASSIDGTGNYEQYF
DNA: TGTGCCAGTAGTATAGACGGGACAGGAAACTACGAGCAGTACTTC
V: TRBV19
D: TRBD1
J: TRBJ2-7
size: -

CDR3: CASSVAGNTGELFF
DNA: TGTGCCAGCAGTGTGGCAGGGAACACCGGGGAGCTGTTTTTT
V: TRBV2
D: -
J: TRBJ2-2
size: -

CDR3: CASSPLPSTDTQYF
DNA: TGTGCCAGCAGTCCCCTTCCTAGCACAGATACGCAGTATTTT
V: TRBV27
D: -
J: TRBJ2-3
size: -

CDR3: CASSPTTGMEQYF
DNA: TGTGCCAGCAGTCCCACGACAGGTATGGAGCAGTACTTC
V: TRBV6-2/TRBV6-3
D: -
J: TRBJ2-7
size: -

CDR3: CATSDPGVNQPQHF
DNA: TGTGCCACCAGTGATCCGGGAGTAAATCAGCCCCAGCATTTT
V: TRBV24-1
D: -
J: TRBJ1-5
size: -

CDR3: CASSMMGSGTDTQYF
DNA: TGTGCCAGTAGTATGATGGGAAGTGGTACAGATACGCAGTATTTT
V: TRBV19
D: -
J: TRBJ2-3
size: -

CDR3: CASSLGGTGNQPQHF
DNA: TGTGCCAGCAGCTTAGGGGGTACGGGCAATCAGCCCCAGCATTTT
V: TRBV11-2
D: -
J: TRBJ1-5
size: -

CDR3: CASSVDKRGPSFYNEQFF
DNA: TGTGCCAGCAGCGTAGATAAGCGGGGTCCCTCTTTCTACAATGAGCAGTTCTTC
V: TRBV9
D: TRBD2
J: TRBJ2-1
size: -

CDR3: CSVEVLTGESYNEQFF
DNA: TGCAGCGTTGAGGTGTTGACCGGTGAATCGTACAATGAGCAGTTCTTC
V: TRBV29-1
D: -
J: TRBJ2-1
size: once

CDR3: CASSSTGGTYNEQFF
DNA: TGTGCCAGCAGTTCTACAGGGGGGACTTACAATGAGCAGTTCTTC
V: TRBV6-5
D: TRBD1
J: TRBJ2-1
size: -